This TCR beta chain came from a study of Graves' ophthalmopathy and Graves' hyperthyroidism. Ophthalmopathy not arising within 18 months of follow-up defined hyperthyroidism as stable. PBMCs came from roughly 9.1 ml of fresh peripheral blood. RNA transcripts provided the template for amplifying TCR beta CDR3 regions. RT-PCR in the first round used HTBI primers; a second-round multiplex PCR followed. TCRdb passed the multiplex PCR reads through MiXCR, listing each CDR3 protein once. The profile shows about 390,000 distinct CDR3 sequences, roughly a sixth of them singletons. This CDR3 spans 14 amino acids. The germline V gene has CDR1 MNHNS and CDR2 SASEGT. Deletions cut 3 bases from V and 7 bases from J, with 15 bases between.

The chain is built from TRBV6-1 and TRBJ2-5; tentative D call: TRBD1 (6 bases). Source material: peripheral blood. The clonotype originates from an adult woman with stable Graves' hyperthyroidism. CDR3 protein: CASSDPGRGGTQYF. The CDR3 bases are TGTGCCAGCAGTGACCCCGGCAGGGGCGGGACCCAGTACTTC.